A selection of T cell receptor beta chains follows, all from one sample in a study of shared clonotypes between healthy human individuals. Profiling relied on immunoSEQ multiplex PCR, and the TCRdb table lists in-frame clones only, not all of them. The sample lists under 1,900,000 clones, around 98.5% occurring once. Material: naive CD4+ T cells sorted from blood. The receptor set was obtained from a young man in good health. The conserved cysteine and the conserved F or W are not part of the CDR3 here.

v_call cdr3_length cdr3_aa
TRBV28 13 ASSFRTRSYNEQF
TRBV5-8 9 ASSLGEKLF
TRBV27 11 ASSLPQGIEQY
TRBV5-8 14 ASSSLRQTTNEKLF
TRBV21-1 12 ASSTTDSPPVLT
TRBV2 13 ASSYLRGGLNEQF
TRBV19 12 ASSTNPLPPEAF
TRBV6-6 12 ASSQRDRYYEQY
TRBV2 9 ASSVGPEAF
TRBV28 11 ASSFEGTGELF
TRBV6-5 11 ASSRTSGNTIY
TRBV2 8 ASRSGEQF
TRBV11-2 15 ASSRTLLTSGSNEQF
TRBV5-1 16 ASSSGGLAGGGIDTQY
TRBV27 11 ASKKEGDYGYT
TRBV11-3 14 ASSPGKWGVTDTQY
TRBV9 10 ASSSPWAGYT
TRBV2 10 ASSETVDTQY
TRBV5-6 12 ASRLWGVPGQSI
TRBV27 13 ASRRLAGVPDTQY
TRBV11-2 11 ASSLGTPGEQF
TRBV29-1 13 SVNRPTVPYNEQF
TRBV10-2 13 ASSNRGISGNTIY
TRBV5-1 12 ASSFNTNNEKLF
TRBV11-3 15 ASSQGGRYSGYNEQF
TRBV5-1 12 ASSLLGGNEKLF
TRBV7-8 12 ASSTGTASYEQY
TRBV29-1 11 SVAGQMNTEAF
TRBV11-2 13 ASSVGTSSYNEQF
TRBV7-3 10 ASSYLGYEQF
TRBV5-1 12 ASSSSRGYTEAF
TRBV19 13 ASSPRHPSTDTQY
TRBV29-1 14 SVEGASGRPYNEQF
TRBV28 11 ASSLPRGYGYT
TRBV6-1 12 ASSEQGGNQPQH
TRBV7-2 14 ASSTPGTGTYNEQF
TRBV9 12 ASSESGRLGTQY